Detailed here is one TCR beta chain. Antigen unknown. The CDR3 has 15 residues. Per germline, CDR1 KGHSH and CDR2 LQKENI. This sample was taken from a study of monozygotic twins with inflammatory bowel disease. Overall study findings and caveats: IBD patients exhibited fewer clonotypes shared with other individuals than healthy twins, particularly with disease activity.

Input per TCR library consisted of roughly 3,500 ng of total RNA. TCRdb reprocessed the 5' RACE reads and stores each CDR3 protein as one record, lacking DNA. Listed are more than 95,000 distinct CDR3 sequences; approximately 1.8% falls within the top ten. This clonotype was obtained from a human donor with ulcerative colitis or Crohn's disease, or a healthy co-twin of an affected twin (not recorded which). The chain uses TRBV18 and TRBJ1-3. Sequencing was done on a sample of blood. The CDR3: CASSPRRDRQTPIYF.